This TCR beta chain was sequenced during a study of blood T cell repertoires in COVID-19. Study-level background: The study drew acute and convalescent COVID-19 samples from the United States, Italy and Spain.

Using immunoSEQ multiplex PCR, the repertoire was profiled, and TCRdb retains in-frame clones only, with some absent. The sample lists over 450,000 clones, about 91% occurring once. Germline V gives CDR1 SEHNR, CDR2 FQNEAQ (reference sequence). The CDR3 contains 15 residues. The V gene end was trimmed by 5 bases and the J gene end by 8 bases; junction bases not matched to a gene: 12. Material for sequencing was peripheral blood. This receptor was identified in a young man with COVID-19, enrolled during active disease. The V call is TRBV7-9, the J call TRBJ2-1; the match to TRBD2 covers 7 bases. CDR3 in amino acids: CASSLLAISLDEQFF. The CDR3 DNA reads TGTGCCAGCAGCCTACTAGCGATCTCTCTGGATGAGCAGTTCTTC.